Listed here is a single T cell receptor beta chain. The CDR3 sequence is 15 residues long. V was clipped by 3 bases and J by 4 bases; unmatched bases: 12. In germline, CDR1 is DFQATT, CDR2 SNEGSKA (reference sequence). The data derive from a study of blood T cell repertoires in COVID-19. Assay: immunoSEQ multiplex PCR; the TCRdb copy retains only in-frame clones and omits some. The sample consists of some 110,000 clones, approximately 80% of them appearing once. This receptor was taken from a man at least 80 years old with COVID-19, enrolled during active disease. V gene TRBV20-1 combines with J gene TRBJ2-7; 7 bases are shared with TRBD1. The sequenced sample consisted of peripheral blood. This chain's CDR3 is CSASPVRGLTYEQYF. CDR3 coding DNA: TGCAGTGCTAGTCCGGTCAGGGGGTTGACTTACGAGCAGTACTTC.